There are a few counts of the clone carrying this T cell receptor (beta chain). Study processing details: From reference gene primer amplification, estimates of nucleated cell counts were derived. Measured with immunoSEQ multiplex PCR; TCRdb has only the in-frame clones, and not every one. D and trimming come from the DNA, and the V and J calls and clone size come from that table. Of under 200,000 clones detected, roughly nine tenths appear once; the ten largest clones hold roughly 3%. This record belongs to a study of blood T cell repertoires in COVID-19. Study as a whole: The United States, Italy and Spain were the sources of the acute and convalescent COVID-19 samples. In each case, the material was cDNA or gDNA derived from T cells, B-cell-depleted T cells, or PBMCs.

V was trimmed by 3 bases and J by 6 bases, leaving 11 bases between them. The CDR3 is 13 amino acids. Germline V gene sequence: CDR1 SGHTA, CDR2 FQGTGA. The sequence was obtained from a man aged 65 to 79 with acute or convalescent COVID-19. The source material was peripheral blood. J is TRBJ1-2 and V is TRBV7-3; a possible D gene is TRBD1 (5 bases). The CDR3 sequence is CASSLGPTHGYTF. CDR3 sequence (DNA): TGTGCCAGCAGCTTGGGGCCGACCCATGGCTACACCTTC.